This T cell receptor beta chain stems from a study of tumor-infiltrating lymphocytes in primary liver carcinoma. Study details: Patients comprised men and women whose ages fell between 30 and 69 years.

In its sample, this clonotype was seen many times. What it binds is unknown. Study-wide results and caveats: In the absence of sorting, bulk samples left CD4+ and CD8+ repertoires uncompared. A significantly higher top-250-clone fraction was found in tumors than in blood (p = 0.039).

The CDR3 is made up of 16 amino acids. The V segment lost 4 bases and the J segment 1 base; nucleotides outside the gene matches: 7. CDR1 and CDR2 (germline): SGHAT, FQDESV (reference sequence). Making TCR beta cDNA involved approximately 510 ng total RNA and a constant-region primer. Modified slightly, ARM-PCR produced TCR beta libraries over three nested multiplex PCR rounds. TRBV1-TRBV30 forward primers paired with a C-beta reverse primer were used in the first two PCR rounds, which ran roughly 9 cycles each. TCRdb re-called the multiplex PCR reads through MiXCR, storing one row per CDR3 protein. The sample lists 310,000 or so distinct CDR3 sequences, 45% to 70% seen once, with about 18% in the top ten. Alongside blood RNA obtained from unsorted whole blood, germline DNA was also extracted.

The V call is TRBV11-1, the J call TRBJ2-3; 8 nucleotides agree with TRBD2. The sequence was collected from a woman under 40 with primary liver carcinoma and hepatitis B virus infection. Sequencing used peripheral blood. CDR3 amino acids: CASSYNPGLGTDTQYF. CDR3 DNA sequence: TGTGCCAGCAGCTATAATCCGGGACTAGGCACAGATACGCAGTATTTT.